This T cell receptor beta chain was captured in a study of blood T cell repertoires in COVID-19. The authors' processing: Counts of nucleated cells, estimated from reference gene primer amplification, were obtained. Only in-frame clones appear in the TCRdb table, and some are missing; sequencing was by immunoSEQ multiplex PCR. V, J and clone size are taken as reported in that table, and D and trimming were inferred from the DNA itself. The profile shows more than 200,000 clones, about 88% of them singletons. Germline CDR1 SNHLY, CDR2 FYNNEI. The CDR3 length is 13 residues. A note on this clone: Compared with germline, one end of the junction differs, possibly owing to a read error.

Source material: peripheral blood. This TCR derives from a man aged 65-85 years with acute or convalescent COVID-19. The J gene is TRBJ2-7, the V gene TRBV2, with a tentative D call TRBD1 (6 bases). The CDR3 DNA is TGTGCCAGCAGTGAAGGCCTCGGGACAACACCCAGCTTC. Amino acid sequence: CASSEGLGTTPSF.